This T cell receptor (beta chain) comes out of a study of blood T cell repertoires in COVID-19 (dated by TCRdb to 2019 to 2021). With respect to the entire study: Samples from collaborators originated in the United States, Italy and Spain and spanned both the acute and convalescent phases of COVID-19. The material from the prospective study consisted of cDNA or gDNA derived from T cells, B-cell-depleted T cells, or PBMCs. Deeply sampled blood TCRbeta repertoires from subjects exposed to, actively infected with, or recovered from COVID-19 were included in the dataset. The repertoires were released in a freely available public database intended as a resource for research on the immune response to SARS-CoV-2. Samples came from the ongoing ImmuneRACE study (first 160 participants) plus 1,254 subjects from 6 global collaborators. The sample metadata nearly always contained a de-identified subject ID, COVID-19 status, age in years and sex. Where HLA class I and class II types were available, the types were taken from metadata supplied by the sample provider, not from assay-based typing. Findings and caveats that apply to the study as a whole: The amount of clinical and demographic metadata varied by source and participant and was provided uncurated.

Only a few counts were recorded for this clone. This receptor's antigen is unknown. Per-base qualities were not stored, and no clone one base away is much larger. Collaborating institutions collected whole blood in K2EDTA tubes following their own protocols. For TCRbeta analysis, collaborator samples were shipped as frozen whole blood, as isolated PBMCs, or as DNA extracted from either sample type. Compared with germline, V lacks 6 bases and J lacks 5 bases; bases without a gene match: 10. The CDR3 covers 15 residues, taking in both the cysteine and the phenylalanine. The only DNA kept is the CDR3, 45 bases in frame from the first base. CDR1 and CDR2, looked up from the germline V gene, are MNHEY and SVGAGI. TCRbeta CDR3 regions were amplified from genomic DNA using the immunoSEQ Assay, a bias-controlled multiplex PCR. As for the original processing: Nucleated cell counts per sample were estimated from amplification of reference gene primers within the assay. To quantify the absolute abundance of each unique TCRbeta CDR3 rearrangement, sequence reads were collapsed and filtered. For each sample, productive Simpson clonality was calculated by taking the square root of Simpson's diversity index across productive rearrangements. The immuneACCESS repertoire file appears here via TCRdb, limited to in-frame rearrangements. These files lack a portion of the clones; in checked studies, under half of the deficit traces to unresolved V genes, and the cause of the others is not known. That table supplies the V and J calls and clone size; D and trimming were determined from the DNA. Here the sample has some 170,000 clones; roughly 85% occur a single time. The top ten hold 26% of the sample.

This receptor chain uses TRBV6-5 and TRBJ2-5; a stretch of 9 junction bases matches TRBD1. The receptor's source is a woman aged 70-85 years with acute or convalescent COVID-19. Input material: peripheral blood. The DNA sequence is as follows: TGTGCCAGCAGCATGGGACAGGGACCGGGGGAGACCCAGTACTTC. This is translated as CASSMGQGPGETQYF.